The TCR beta chain under discussion was sequenced for a study of blood T cell repertoires in COVID-19. Study information: COVID-19 samples from acute and convalescent phases originated in the United States, Italy and Spain. Sample material is recorded as cDNA or gDNA derived from T cells, B-cell-depleted T cells, or PBMCs.

Trimming removed 4 bases from V and 4 bases from J, with 21 bases in between. The CDR3 has 17 residues. The germline V gene has CDR1 SGHDT and CDR2 YYEEEE. This clone was counted only a few times. Followed over time, Seattle patients had been enrolled while infection was active. Original handling: For nucleated cells, counts were estimated from reference gene primer amplification. This table comes from immunoSEQ multiplex PCR, and its TCRdb copy is limited to in-frame clones, with some not included. V, J and clone size were drawn from that table, and D and trimming were deduced from the DNA. The sample includes 190,000 or so clones, about 93% of them seen just once.

The clonotype originates from a man aged 30 to 39 with COVID-19, enrolled during active disease. V and J are TRBV5-6 and TRBJ1-3; D is unclear. Sequenced material: peripheral blood. CDR3 sequence reads: CASSRPPGGSSGNTIYF. The CDR3 coding sequence is TGTGCCAGCAGCAGGCCCCCGGGAGGGTCCTCCGGAAACACCATATATTTT.